Below, 17 T cell receptor beta chains from the same sample are listed, as sequenced in a study of cytomegalovirus exposure and HLA in healthy donors. PCR involved 60 Vbeta and 13 Jbeta primers. The assay was immunoSEQ multiplex PCR, and TCRdb's table has in-frame clones only and misses some. The table shows more than 95,000 clones, with 55% to 75% occurring only once. The source material was PBMCs. These receptors originate from a man aged 55 to 70 in good health and CMV-seronegative.

This rearrangement joins TRBV6-1 to TRBJ1-1; possibly TRBD1 for D (6 bases). The germline CDR1 and CDR2 sequences are MNHNS and SASEGT. This CDR3 is 15 amino acids long. The V end was cut by 5 bases, the J end by 7 bases, with 20 bases between. For the CDR3, the DNA is TGTGCCAGCAGTCCCCAAACCACAGGGAATCATGAAGCTTTCTTT. It specifies CASSPQTTGNHEAFF.

This clone was found a few times. The rearrangement uses TRBV18 and TRBJ2-5, with 12 bases identical to TRBD2. The trim removed 4 bases at V and 4 bases at J, leaving 4 bases unmatched. The CDR3 is made up of 15 amino acids. Germline CDR1 KGHSH, CDR2 LQKENI. CDR3 bases: TGTGCCAGCTCACGACTAGCGGGAGTACCAGAGACCCAGTACTTC. Its translation: CASSRLAGVPETQYF.

The genes are TRBV19 and TRBJ1-1; TRBD1 matches at 7 bases. CDR1 is LNHDA, CDR2 SQIVND, per germline (reference sequence). The CDR3 runs 15 residues. With V trimmed by 9 bases and J by 0 bases, 10 bases remained unmatched. DNA for the CDR3: TGTGCCAGCCTAAGGGACAGATTGCTGAACACTGAAGCTTTCTTT. This gives the protein CASLRDRLLNTEAFF.

This clone was counted only a few times. The CDR3 nucleotides are TGTGCCAGCAGTTTTACAGGGGTTTTGAACACTGAAGCTTTCTTT. This sequence encodes CASSFTGVLNTEAFF. V gene TRBV28 combines with J gene TRBJ1-1; 7 bases are shared with TRBD1. This CDR3 contains 15 residues. The germline CDR1 and CDR2 sequences are MDHEN and SYDVKM. J gave up 0 bases and V 3 bases, and 4 bases lay outside the gene matches. Supplemented by reference TRBV28 and TRBJ1-1, the full variable domain reads DVKVTQSSRYLVKRTGEKVFLECVQDMDHENMFWYRQDPGLGLRLIYFSYDVKMKEKGDIPEGYSVSREKKERFSLILESASTNQTSMYLCASSFTGVLNTEAFFGQGTRLTVV.

The chain employs TRBV6-5 and TRBJ1-1; 7 positions match TRBD1. Germline V gene sequence: CDR1 MNHEY, CDR2 SVGAGI. The CDR3 runs to 16 residues. Losses at the gene ends were 4 bases for V and 4 bases for J; bases not matched to a gene: 12. The CDR3 reads CASSFLTGDRRTEAFF. The CDR3 DNA is TGTGCCAGCAGTTTCCTAACAGGGGATCGGCGCACTGAAGCTTTCTTT.

This clone was detected only a few times. The CDR3 region is CASSLGGGTDTQYF. Written as DNA, the CDR3 is TGTGCCAGCAGCCTTGGGGGGGGCACAGATACGCAGTATTTT. This chain connects TRBV9 to TRBJ2-3; TRBD2 matches at 7 bases. V dropped 4 bases and J dropped 1; count of bases not matched to a gene: 3. This CDR3 region has 14 residues. CDR1 is SGDLS, CDR2 YYNGEE, per germline. The whole variable domain, filled in from reference TRBV9 and TRBJ2-3, reads DSGVTQTPKHLITATGQRVTLRCSPRSGDLSVYWYQQSLDQGLQFLIQYYNGEERAKGNILERFSAQQFPDLHSELNLSSLELGDSALYFCASSLGGGTDTQYFGPGTRLTVL.

The chain couples TRBV6-1 to TRBJ2-5; D remains unclear. The V gene lost 1 base and the J gene lost 2 bases, with 8 bases spanning the gap. Germline CDR1 and CDR2: MNHNS and SASEGT. The CDR3 runs to 14 residues. CDR3 bases: TGTGCCAGCAGTGAAGGAGGCAGTCAAGAGACCCAGTACTTC. This sequence encodes CASSEGGSQETQYF.

This chain joins TRBV2 and TRBJ1-1; TRBD1 matches 8 bases. The junction had 4 bases not matched to a gene; V was cut back by 10 bases and J by 0 bases. From germline, CDR1 is SNHLY and CDR2 FYNNEI. The CDR3 extends over 13 amino acids. CDR3 in amino acids: CATKDRVNTEAFF. In DNA form, the CDR3 reads TGTGCCACCAAGGACAGGGTGAACACTGAAGCTTTCTTT.

The chain carries TRBV28 and TRBJ2-1; 9 positions agree with TRBD1. The germline gives CDR1 MDHEN, CDR2 SYDVKM. With 5 bases clipped from V and 3 bases from J, the junction kept 8 bases outside the gene matches. The CDR3 extends over 16 amino acids. The CDR3 coding sequence is TGTGCCAGCAGTGGAACCGGGACAGGGAACTACAATGAGCAGTTCTTC. It specifies CASSGTGTGNYNEQFF. Drawing the rest from reference TRBV28 and TRBJ2-1, the complete variable domain is DVKVTQSSRYLVKRTGEKVFLECVQDMDHENMFWYRQDPGLGLRLIYFSYDVKMKEKGDIPEGYSVSREKKERFSLILESASTNQTSMYLCASSGTGTGNYNEQFFGPGTRLTVL.

This clone was seen a handful of times. This chain uses TRBV4-2 with TRBJ2-7, with TRBD2 matching 7 bases. V was clipped by 0 bases and J by 0 bases; unmatched bases: 8. This CDR3 is built from 17 residues. Germline CDR1 reads LGHNA; CDR2 reads YNFKEQ. The CDR3 DNA reads TGTGCCAGCAGCCAAGATCGGGGCGGGGGAAGCTCCTACGAGCAGTACTTC. This encodes CASSQDRGGGSSYEQYF.

The chain combines TRBV6-1 with TRBJ2-1, with D possibly being TRBD1 (6 bases). CDR1 is MNHNS, CDR2 SASEGT, per germline. V was pared by 2 bases and J by 2 bases, with 13 bases between. CDR3 length: 16 amino acids. CDR3 DNA: TGTGCCAGCAGTGAATCGACAGGAACCACCTACAATGAGCAGTTCTTC. It encodes CASSESTGTTYNEQFF.

This chain links TRBV7-2 with TRBJ2-1; no clear D gene. The V and J ends lost 4 bases and 4 bases respectively, with 14 bases between them. The CDR3 is 15 amino acids. Per the germline V gene, CDR1 is SGHTA and CDR2 is FQGNSA. The CDR3 loop reads CASSSLEKIYNEQFF. For the CDR3, the DNA is TGTGCCAGCAGCTCCTTAGAAAAGATTTACAATGAGCAGTTCTTC.

This clone was detected a few times. The chain combines TRBV9 with TRBJ1-2; TRBD1 might be the D (5 bases). Trimming left V 0 bases short and J 8 bases short, with 8 bases between. The CDR3 consists of 12 residues. Germline CDR1 and CDR2: SGDLS and YYNGEE. DNA for the CDR3: TGTGCCAGCAGCGTAGCAGGGAACGGCTACACCTTC. Its translation is CASSVAGNGYTF.

The J gene is TRBJ2-2, the V gene TRBV2, with 7 bases aligning to TRBD1. V trimming: 8 bases; J trimming: 4 bases; junction bases outside the gene matches: 4. The CDR3 runs to 13 residues. Germline V CDR1 and CDR2: SNHLY, FYNNEI. The CDR3 is CASDPGGTGELFF. The CDR3 bases are TGTGCCAGCGACCCAGGGGGCACCGGGGAGCTGTTTTTT.

This clone was picked up a small number of times. The chain carries TRBV18 and TRBJ1-2; 7 positions agree with TRBD1. Germline CDR1 reads KGHSH; CDR2 reads LQKENI. The CDR3 is made up of 16 amino acids. V shed 3 bases and J 2 bases; nucleotides not matched to a gene: 9. CDR3: CASSPTWDSSNYGYTF. As DNA, the CDR3 is TGTGCCAGCTCACCCACTTGGGACAGCTCGAACTATGGCTACACCTTC.

This clone appeared a few times. The V call is TRBV6-6, the J call TRBJ2-7; 7 nucleotides match TRBD1. Germline V CDR1 and CDR2: MNHNY, SVGAGI (reference sequence). CDR3 size: 15 residues. The J segment lost 7 bases and the V segment lost 4 bases, leaving 13 bases of the junction unmatched. The CDR3 region is CASSSIQGPVGEQYF. The CDR3, as DNA: TGTGCCAGCAGTTCCATACAGGGGCCGGTGGGGGAGCAGTACTTC.

The chain combines TRBV28 with TRBJ2-7, with 10 bases identical to TRBD2. Germline values: CDR1 MDHEN, CDR2 SYDVKM. CDR3 size: 15 residues. J gave up 3 bases and V 2 bases, and 4 bases lay outside the gene matches. Here the CDR3 reads CASSLPVAGGYEQYF. CDR3 sequence (DNA): TGTGCCAGCAGTTTACCGGTAGCGGGAGGCTACGAGCAGTACTTC.